This section outlines one TCR beta chain sequence together with its context. The data belong to a study of TIL therapy for anti-PD-1-resistant metastatic lung cancer. Sequencing used immunoSEQ v3. The method was immunoSEQ multiplex PCR; TCRdb's version includes in-frame clones alone and lacks a portion of them. The data show roughly 92,000 clones, less than 70% seen once. Time point meaning: pre-treatment sample, taken before nivolumab and TIL therapy. Tumor tissue came from excised metastases, mostly pleural nodules or supraclavicular lymph nodes. This CDR3 is built from 17 residues. Germline V gives CDR1 LGHDT, CDR2 YNNKEL (reference sequence). V dropped 1 base and J dropped 3; count of bases not matched to a gene: 4.

The TCR was taken from a person aged 25 to 85 with non-small cell lung cancer. Sample: tumor tissue, taken at baseline. This rearrangement joins TRBV3-1 (or the pseudogene TRBV3-2) to TRBJ2-2; 11 nucleotides match TRBD2. The CDR3 DNA sequence: TGTGCCAGCAGCCAAGTTCCTAGCGGGGGGCACACCGGGGAGCTGTTTTTT. Its translation: CASSQVPSGGHTGELFF.